The 9 T cell receptor beta chains presented below share a single source sample, sequenced in a study of T cell repertoires in cytomegalovirus infection. TCRdb re-derived calls from the reads in MiXCR, one entry per CDR3 protein. Of 630,000 or so distinct CDR3 sequences in the sample, 20% to 30% are singletons; the top ten hold roughly 8%. The sequenced sample was CD8+ T cells from PBMCs. These receptors were collected from a human donor in good health (CMV status not recorded). Some clones in this sample may be carry-over from other donors' samples.

This clonotype was seen many times. V gene TRBV11-3 combines with J gene TRBJ1-1; perhaps TRBD1 as D (6 bases). Per germline, CDR1 SGHNT and CDR2 YENEEA. This CDR3 is 16 amino acids long. V dropped 4 bases and J dropped 5 bases, with 20 bases sitting between them. CDR3 residues: CASSSIRDNLLTEAFF. The CDR3 region has the DNA TGTGCCAGCAGCTCCATCCGGGACAACCTTTTGACTGAAGCTTTCTTT.

This clonotype was counted ten times or more. The chain employs TRBV5-4 and TRBJ2-1; TRBD2 agrees at 7 bases. Germline V gives CDR1 SGHNT, CDR2 YYREEE (reference sequence). This CDR3 has 15 amino acids. After removal of 3 bases from V and 7 bases from J, the junction contained 10 bases not matched to a gene. CDR3 region: CASSSPSGERNEQFF. DNA for the CDR3: TGTGCCAGCAGCTCTCCCAGCGGGGAGAGGAATGAGCAGTTCTTC.

Worth noting for this clonotype: Compared with germline, one end of the junction differs, possibly owing to a read error. The V and J genes are TRBV4-1 and TRBJ2-5; 8 bases map to TRBD2. Germline V gene data show CDR1 as MGHRA and CDR2 as YSYEKL. The CDR3 has 16 amino acids. The DNA of the CDR3 is TGTGCCAGCAGCCAAGAGGAAGGACTAGCAGAAGAGACCCAGTACTTC. Translating gives CASSQEEGLAEETQYF.

With respect to this clonotype: A much larger clone is a single base away; this may be a read error. The J gene is TRBJ2-1, the V gene TRBV7-6; TRBD1 agrees at 7 bases. The CDR3 has 16 residues. CDR1 and CDR2 (germline): SGHVS, FNYEAQ. CDR3 loop: CASSSQGPSSYKEQFF. The DNA of the CDR3 is TGTGCCAGCAGCTCACAGGGGCCGAGCTCCTACAAAGAGCAGTTCTTC.

The chain recombines TRBV12-3 or TRBV12-4 with TRBJ2-1, with unresolved D. The CDR3 loop spans 14 amino acids. V was trimmed by 3 bases and J by 9 bases, leaving 15 bases between them. CDR3 loop: CASSLSKPVGEQFF. The CDR3 bases are TGTGCCAGCAGTTTGTCCAAACCTGTGGGTGAGCAGTTCTTC.

This clonotype came up a few times. The chain employs TRBV5-5 and TRBJ2-5, with 8 nucleotides matching TRBD1. The CDR3 loop spans 16 amino acids. Germline CDR1 and CDR2: SGHKS and YYEKEE (reference sequence). After removal of 4 bases from V and 1 base from J, the junction contained 9 bases not matched to a gene. CDR3 bases: TGTGCCAGCAGCCCAGGGACAGGCCTCCCCCAAGAGACCCAGTACTTC. It is translated as CASSPGTGLPQETQYF.

At least ten counts were recorded for this clonotype. This chain joins TRBV7-2 and TRBJ1-1, with 9 bases fitting TRBD1. V dropped 5 bases and J dropped 3; count of bases not matched to a gene: 13. Per germline, CDR1 SGHTA and CDR2 FQGNSA. The CDR3 is made up of 17 amino acids. CDR3 bases: TGTGCCAGCAGCCTCGTCCCGGGACAGGGCGCGTACACTGAAGCTTTCTTT. Amino acid sequence: CASSLVPGQGAYTEAFF. The full variable domain, with the rest looked up from reference TRBV7-2 and TRBJ1-1, is GAGVSQSPSNKVTEKGKDVELRCDPISGHTALYWYRQSLGQGLEFLIYFQGNSAPDKSGLPSDRFSAERTGGSVSTLTIQRTQQEDSAVYLCASSLVPGQGAYTEAFFGQGTRLTVV.

The CDR3 reads CATSDAKSSYNEQFF. CDR3 DNA sequence: TGTGCCACCAGTGATGCGAAAAGCTCCTACAATGAGCAGTTCTTC. The V and J genes are TRBV24-1 and TRBJ2-1; D unresolved. Per germline, CDR1 KGHDR and CDR2 SFDVKD. The ends were cut back, 3 bases at V and 0 bases at J, with 8 bases in the middle. The CDR3 consists of 15 residues.

This chain connects TRBV27 to TRBJ2-7, with D possibly matching TRBD1 (6 bases). Germline V gene lookup returns CDR1 MNHEY and CDR2 SMNVEV (reference sequence). The V gene lost 3 bases and the J gene lost 3 bases, with 15 bases spanning the gap. This CDR3 is 15 amino acids long. The CDR3 region has the DNA TGTGCCAGCAGTTTTAAACGCAGGGGCGTCTACGAGCAGTACTTC. Its protein is CASSFKRRGVYEQYF.